The clone carrying this T cell receptor beta chain was counted between two and nine times. Antigen unknown. Donors showed nominal health when sampled, although they likely had unrecorded immune exposures. The V end lost 8 bases, the J end lost 5 bases, and 19 bases lay between the germline ends. Looked up from germline, CDR1 is SQVTM and CDR2 is ANQGSEA. The length of the CDR3 is 14 residues. These data are taken from a study of cytomegalovirus exposure and HLA in healthy donors. Across the study: In a previous analysis, about 100 million unique TCR beta sequences were found from some 180 million T cells.

Study observations and caveats: A later analysis found common viral pathogens apparently linked to several of the most significant clusters.

60 Vbeta and 13 Jbeta primers were used in PCR. TCRdb's table, derived via immunoSEQ multiplex PCR, lists solely in-frame clones and lacks some. The sample shows roughly 120,000 clones, approximately 82% of them seen only once. This chain connects TRBV29-1 to TRBJ2-1, with D possibly TRBD1 on 6 matching bases. The source of this sequence is a man aged 30-40 years in good health and CMV-seropositive. The specimen was PBMCs. CDR3 region: CSFFRQVGDNEQFF. The CDR3 nucleotides are TGCAGCTTCTTTCGACAGGTGGGCGACAATGAGCAGTTCTTC.